Presented here are 20 T cell receptor beta chains from one specimen sequenced in a study of breast tumors, draining lymph nodes, adjacent tissues. Breast cancer patients provided tissue from their axillary draining lymph nodes. A single record per CDR3 protein comes from TCRdb applying MiXCR to the multiplex PCR reads. The table lists about 230,000 distinct CDR3 sequences, about 30% of them singletons, with 1.4% in the top ten. The sequencing sample was made of axillary lymph node tissue. Receptors were obtained from a female donor with breast cancer. Some clones in this sample may be carry-over from other donors' samples.

This clonotype was seen many times. The J gene is TRBJ2-1, the V gene TRBV6-5; D unresolved. Trimming cost V 6 bases and J 5 bases, with 5 bases left between them. Germline V gene lookup returns CDR1 MNHEY and CDR2 SVGAGI. This CDR3 contains 11 residues. CDR3 sequence (DNA): TGTGCCAGCAGAAGGGACAATGAGCAGTTCTTC. This encodes CASRRDNEQFF.

This clonotype was seen at least ten times. This chain connects TRBV5-1 to TRBJ2-7, with 10 bases fitting TRBD2. The CDR3 runs 16 residues. The V gene's germline CDR1 is SGHRS and CDR2 YFSETQ. V lost 6 bases and J lost 5; bases outside the gene matches: 14. The CDR3 loop reads CASTTGALAGSHEQYF. CDR3 coding DNA: TGCGCCAGCACCACCGGGGCACTAGCGGGGTCTCACGAGCAGTACTTC.

This clonotype has more than one count but fewer than ten. V gene TRBV28 combines with J gene TRBJ2-2; D call uncertain. The CDR3 spans 14 residues. Per germline, CDR1 MDHEN and CDR2 SYDVKM. Trimming removed 8 bases at V and 0 bases at J, with 10 bases between. For the CDR3, the DNA is TGTGCCAGCCTTCTGAGTTCGAACACCGGGGAGCTGTTTTTT. It codes for CASLLSSNTGELFF.

This clonotype was seen more than once but under ten times. The CDR3 reads CASSHKAGVVFNEQFF. CDR3 in DNA: TGTGCCAGCAGTCATAAAGCGGGAGTGGTTTTCAATGAGCAGTTCTTC. The gene calls are TRBV6-1 and TRBJ2-1; 8 positions match TRBD2. The CDR3 runs to 16 residues. V lost 5 bases to trimming and J lost 6 bases; unmatched junction nucleotides: 12. Germline-derived CDR1 and CDR2 are MNHNS and SASEGT.

V is TRBV5-1 and J is TRBJ1-2; perhaps TRBD1 as D (6 bases). Germline-derived CDR1 and CDR2 are SGHRS and YFSETQ. This CDR3 spans 13 amino acids. Trimming took off 5 bases at V and 8 bases at J, with 16 bases between the two ends. The CDR3: CASSRSGAEGYTF. DNA for the CDR3: TGCGCCAGCAGTCGTTCAGGGGCCGAAGGCTACACCTTC.

At least ten counts were recorded for this clonotype. The chain recombines TRBV19 with TRBJ2-7; 10 nucleotides agree with TRBD1. Trimming cost V 1 base and J 2 bases; bases outside gene matches: 2. Germline lookup yields CDR1 LNHDA and CDR2 SQIVND (reference sequence). The CDR3 covers 15 residues. CDR3 sequence reads: CASSIAGTGAYEQYF. For the CDR3, the DNA is TGTGCCAGTAGTATAGCGGGGACAGGGGCCTACGAGCAGTACTTC.

The gene calls are TRBV7-2 and TRBJ2-7; TRBD2 aligns across 12 bases. The germline CDR1 and CDR2 sequences are SGHTA and FQGNSA. Germline trimming cut 4 bases from V and 5 bases from J; bases unmatched to any gene: 6. The CDR3 has 15 residues. The CDR3 DNA reads as TGTGCCAGCAGCTCTAGGACTAGCGGGGCCCACGAGCAGTACTTC. Its protein product is CASSSRTSGAHEQYF.

At least ten counts were recorded for this clonotype. This chain uses TRBV19 with TRBJ2-7, with a possible D match to TRBD2 (6 bases). Germline assignment: CDR1 LNHDA and CDR2 SQIVND (reference sequence). V lost 4 bases and J lost 2, with 9 bases in between. CDR3 length: 13 residues. In nucleotides, the CDR3 is TGTGCCAGTAGTAGCGGGACGGCCTACGAGCAGTACTTC. It codes for CASSSGTAYEQYF.

This clonotype is a singleton in its sample. It is likely a read error, because the conserved phenylalanine at the end of the CDR3 is missing. This rearrangement joins TRBV2 to TRBJ2-6, with D perhaps matching TRBD1 or TRBD2 (6 bases each). The CDR3 is made up of 15 amino acids. Germline V gene data show CDR1 as SNHLY and CDR2 as FYNNEI. CDR3 sequence reads: CASSGGAGGVNVLTV. In DNA form, the CDR3 reads TGTGCCAGCAGTGGGGGGGCCGGTGGGGTCAACGTCCTGACTGTC.

Many counts were recorded for this clonotype. The rearrangement uses TRBV9 and TRBJ2-1; 9 bases line up with TRBD2. CDR1 is SGDLS and CDR2 is YYNGEE in the germline V gene. The J segment lost 1 base and the V segment lost 6 bases, leaving 5 bases of the junction unmatched. This CDR3 has 15 amino acids. CDR3 in amino acids: CASTNSGSSYNEQFF. CDR3 nucleotides: TGTGCCAGCACCAATAGCGGGAGTTCCTACAATGAGCAGTTCTTC.

This clonotype has a count of ten or more. V and J are TRBV24-1 and TRBJ2-2, with no clear D. The CDR3 is 16 amino acids. Trimming pared 4 bases from V and 5 bases from J, leaving 16 bases between. Germline V gene sequence: CDR1 KGHDR, CDR2 SFDVKD. The CDR3 coding sequence is TGTGCCACCAGTGACCCACAGAGTCCCGGGACCGGGGAGCTGTTTTTT. Its translation is CATSDPQSPGTGELFF.

This clonotype was counted ten times or more. The chain uses TRBV2 and TRBJ2-5; unclear D gene. The CDR3 consists of 14 residues. Germline V gene sequence: CDR1 SNHLY, CDR2 FYNNEI. The V end was cut by 5 bases, the J end by 0 bases, with 10 bases between. CDR3 sequence: CASSISRDQETQYF. CDR3 in DNA: TGTGCCAGCAGTATATCCCGGGACCAAGAGACCCAGTACTTC.

In its sample, this clonotype was seen many times. The chain uses TRBV7-2 and TRBJ2-7; TRBD2 is a possible D gene (6 bases). Germline CDR1 SGHTA, CDR2 FQGNSA. V dropped 5 bases and J dropped 2 bases, with 7 bases sitting between them. The CDR3 covers 12 residues. The CDR3 sequence is CASSREPYEQYF. The CDR3 DNA reads TGTGCCAGCAGCCGGGAGCCCTACGAGCAGTACTTC.

This clonotype was recorded many times. The chain joins TRBV28 to TRBJ1-6; unclear D gene. Trimming pared 2 bases from V and 9 bases from J, leaving 5 bases between. Per germline, CDR1 MDHEN and CDR2 SYDVKM. This CDR3 comprises 12 residues. This chain's CDR3 is CASSLATSPLHF. The CDR3 bases are TGTGCCAGCAGTTTAGCAACTTCACCCCTCCACTTT.

For this clonotype: This may be a read error, as it is one base from a much larger clone. The J gene is TRBJ1-5, the V gene TRBV18; maybe TRBD1 (6 bases). This CDR3 has 15 amino acids. The V gene lost 6 bases and the J gene lost 3 bases, with 15 bases spanning the gap. Germline V gene sequence: CDR1 KGHSH, CDR2 LQKENI. In DNA form, the CDR3 reads TGTGCCAGCTCCCCCTTGGGGGGCTCCAATCAGCCCCAGCATTTT. Protein sequence: CASSPLGGSNQPQHF.

The sample holds many counts of this clonotype. The rearrangement joins TRBV9 to TRBJ2-2, with 10 bases that match TRBD2. CDR1 is SGDLS, CDR2 YYNGEE, per germline. Losses at the gene ends were 1 base for V and 6 bases for J; bases not matched to a gene: 9. The CDR3 consists of 17 residues. The CDR3 DNA is TGTGCCAGCAGCGTAATGTGGCCTAGCGGGAGTCCCGGGGAGCTGTTTTTT. Translated, it gives CASSVMWPSGSPGELFF.

This chain connects TRBV7-8 to TRBJ2-2; 7 bases align to TRBD2. From germline, CDR1 is SGHVS and CDR2 FQNEAQ. The CDR3 has 14 residues. V lost 8 bases and J lost 1; bases outside the gene matches: 4. CDR3 sequence (DNA): TGTGCCAGCGGATCTAGCGGGAACACCGGGGAGCTGTTTTTT. Its protein product is CASGSSGNTGELFF. Variable domain in full (rest from reference TRBV7-8 and TRBJ2-2): GAGVSQSPRYKVAKRGQDVALRCDPISGHVSLFWYQQALGQGPEFLTYFQNEAQLDKSGLPSDRFFAERPEGSVSTLKIQRTQQEDSAVYLCASGSSGNTGELFFGEGSRLTVL.

The table lists this clonotype with many counts. The rearrangement uses TRBV6-5 and TRBJ1-2, with 7 bases that match TRBD1. Germline V gene lookup returns CDR1 MNHEY and CDR2 SVGAGI. The CDR3 consists of 12 residues. V shed 10 bases, J shed 2 bases, and the junction held 4 bases outside the gene matches. The CDR3 DNA follows: TGTGCCACCAAGGACAGGAACTATGGCTACACCTTC. It encodes CATKDRNYGYTF.

In regard to this clonotype: With a much larger clone just one base away, this may be a read error. The rearrangement uses TRBV20-1 and TRBJ2-7; the match to TRBD2 covers 9 bases. J gave up 9 bases and V 3 bases, and 9 bases lay outside the gene matches. The germline V gene has CDR1 DFQATT and CDR2 SNEGSKA (reference sequence). The CDR3 is 13 residues long. In DNA form, the CDR3 reads TGCAGTGCTAGTGGCGGGAGGGCGAACGCGCAGTACTTC. It specifies CSASGGRANAQYF.

This clonotype occurred many times. The J gene is TRBJ2-1, the V gene TRBV7-9; D is unresolved. The CDR3 length is 14 residues. Per the germline V gene, CDR1 is SEHNR and CDR2 is FQNEAQ (reference sequence). Between the trimmed V and J ends, which lost 4 bases and 5 bases, there was a span of 12 bases. CDR3 nucleotides: TGTGCCAGCAGCTCAGAGATCCCCCACAATGAGCAGTTCTTC. It codes for CASSSEIPHNEQFF.